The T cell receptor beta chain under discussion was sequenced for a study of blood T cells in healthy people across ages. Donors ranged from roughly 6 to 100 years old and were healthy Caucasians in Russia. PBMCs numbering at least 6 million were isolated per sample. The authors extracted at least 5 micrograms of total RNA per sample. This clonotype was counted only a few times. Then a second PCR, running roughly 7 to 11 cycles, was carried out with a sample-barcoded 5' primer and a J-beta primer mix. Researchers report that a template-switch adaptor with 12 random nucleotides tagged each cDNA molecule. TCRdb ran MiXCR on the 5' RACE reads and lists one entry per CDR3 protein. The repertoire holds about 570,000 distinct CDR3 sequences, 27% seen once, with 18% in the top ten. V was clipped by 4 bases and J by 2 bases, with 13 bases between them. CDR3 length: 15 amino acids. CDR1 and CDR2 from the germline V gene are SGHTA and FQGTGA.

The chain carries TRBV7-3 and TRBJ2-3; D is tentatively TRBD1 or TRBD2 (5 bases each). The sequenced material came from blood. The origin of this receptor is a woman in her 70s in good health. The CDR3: CASSSGTSHTDTQYF. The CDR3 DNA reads TGTGCCAGCAGCTCGGGGACCAGCCACACAGATACGCAGTATTTT.